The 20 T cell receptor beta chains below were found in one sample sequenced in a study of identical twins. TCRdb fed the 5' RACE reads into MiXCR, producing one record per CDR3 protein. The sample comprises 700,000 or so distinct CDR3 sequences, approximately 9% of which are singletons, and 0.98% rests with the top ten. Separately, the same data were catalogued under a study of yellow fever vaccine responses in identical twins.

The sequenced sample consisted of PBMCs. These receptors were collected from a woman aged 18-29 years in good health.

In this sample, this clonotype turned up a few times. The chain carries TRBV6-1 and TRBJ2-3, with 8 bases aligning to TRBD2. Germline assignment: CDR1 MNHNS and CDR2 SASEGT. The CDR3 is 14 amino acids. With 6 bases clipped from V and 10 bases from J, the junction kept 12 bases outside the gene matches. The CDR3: CASSPGLGGSAQYF. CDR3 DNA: TGTGCCAGCAGCCCGGGACTAGGGGGAAGTGCGCAGTATTTT.

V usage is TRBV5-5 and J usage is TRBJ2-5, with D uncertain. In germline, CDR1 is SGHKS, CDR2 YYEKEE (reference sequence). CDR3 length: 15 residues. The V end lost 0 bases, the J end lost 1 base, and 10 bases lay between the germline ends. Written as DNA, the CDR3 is TGTGCCAGCAGCTTGGCAGACCAACTCCAAGAGACCCAGTACTTC. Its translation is CASSLADQLQETQYF.

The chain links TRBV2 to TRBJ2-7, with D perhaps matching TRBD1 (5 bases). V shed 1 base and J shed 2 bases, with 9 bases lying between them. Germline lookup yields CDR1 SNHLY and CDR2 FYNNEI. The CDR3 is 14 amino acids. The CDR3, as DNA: TGTGCCAGCAGTGAAGGACAGTTCCCCTACGAGCAGTACTTC. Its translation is CASSEGQFPYEQYF.

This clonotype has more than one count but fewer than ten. The CDR3 is CASSKGSGISTDTQYF. The CDR3 DNA sequence: TGTGCCAGCAGCAAAGGATCGGGGATTAGCACAGATACGCAGTATTTT. The chain carries TRBV21-1 and TRBJ2-3. TRBV21-1 is flagged as a pseudogene. There are 16 residues in the CDR3.

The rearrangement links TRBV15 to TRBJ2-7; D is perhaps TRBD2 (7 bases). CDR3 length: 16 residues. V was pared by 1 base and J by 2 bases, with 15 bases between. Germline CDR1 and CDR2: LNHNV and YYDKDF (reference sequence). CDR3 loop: CATSRGGGARPYEQYF. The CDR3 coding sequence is TGTGCCACCAGCAGAGGTGGGGGGGCGCGTCCCTACGAGCAGTACTTC.

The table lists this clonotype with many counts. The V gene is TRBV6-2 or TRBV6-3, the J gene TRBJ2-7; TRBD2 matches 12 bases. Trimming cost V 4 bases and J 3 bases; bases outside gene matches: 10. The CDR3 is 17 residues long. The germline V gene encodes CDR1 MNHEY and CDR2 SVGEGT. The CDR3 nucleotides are TGTGCCAGCAGTTCCCCTCCTCGGACTAGCGGGGTCTACGAGCAGTACTTC. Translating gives CASSSPPRTSGVYEQYF.

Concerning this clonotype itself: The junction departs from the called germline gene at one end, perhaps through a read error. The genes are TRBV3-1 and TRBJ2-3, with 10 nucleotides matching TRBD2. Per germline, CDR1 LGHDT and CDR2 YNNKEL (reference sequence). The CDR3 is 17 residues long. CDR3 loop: CACSQASGGAYTDTQYF. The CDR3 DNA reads TGTGCCTGCAGCCAAGCTAGCGGGGGCGCATACACAGATACGCAGTATTTT.

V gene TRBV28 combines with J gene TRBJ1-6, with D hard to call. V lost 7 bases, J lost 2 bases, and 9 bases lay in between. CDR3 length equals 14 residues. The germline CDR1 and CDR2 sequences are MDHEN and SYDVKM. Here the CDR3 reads CASINGPYNSPLHF. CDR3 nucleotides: TGTGCCAGCATAAACGGGCCCTATAATTCACCCCTCCACTTT.

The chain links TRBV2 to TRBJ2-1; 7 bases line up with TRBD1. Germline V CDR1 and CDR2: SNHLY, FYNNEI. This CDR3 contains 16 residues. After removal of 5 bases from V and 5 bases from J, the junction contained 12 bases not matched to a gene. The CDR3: CASSHDTGQNHNEQFF. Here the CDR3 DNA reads TGTGCCAGCAGTCACGACACGGGACAGAACCACAATGAGCAGTTCTTC.

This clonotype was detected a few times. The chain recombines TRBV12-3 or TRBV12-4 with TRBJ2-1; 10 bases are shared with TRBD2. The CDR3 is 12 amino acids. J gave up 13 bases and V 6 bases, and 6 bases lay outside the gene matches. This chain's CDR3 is CASSPGTSEQFF. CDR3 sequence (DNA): TGTGCCAGCAGCCCAGGGACTAGCGAACAGTTCTTC.

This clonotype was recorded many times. In nucleotides, the CDR3 is TGTGCCAGCAGCTTGAGGAGCAGGGTGGCCTACGAGCAGTACTTC. Translation: CASSLRSRVAYEQYF. The V call is TRBV5-6, the J call TRBJ2-7; tentative D call: TRBD1 (5 bases). The CDR3 contains 15 residues. The V end lost 1 base, the J end lost 2 bases, and 13 bases lay between the germline ends. CDR1 and CDR2 (germline): SGHDT, YYEEEE.

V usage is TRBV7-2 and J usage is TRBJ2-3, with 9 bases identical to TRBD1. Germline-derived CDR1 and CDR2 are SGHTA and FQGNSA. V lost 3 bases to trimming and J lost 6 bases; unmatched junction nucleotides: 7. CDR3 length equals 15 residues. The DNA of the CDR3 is TGTGCCAGCAGCTTCCGGGACAGGGCCCTTGATACGCAGTATTTT. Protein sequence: CASSFRDRALDTQYF. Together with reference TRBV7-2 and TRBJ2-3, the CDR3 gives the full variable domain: GAGVSQSPSNKVTEKGKDVELRCDPISGHTALYWYRQSLGQGLEFLIYFQGNSAPDKSGLPSDRFSAERTGGSVSTLTIQRTQQEDSAVYLCASSFRDRALDTQYFGPGTRLTVL.

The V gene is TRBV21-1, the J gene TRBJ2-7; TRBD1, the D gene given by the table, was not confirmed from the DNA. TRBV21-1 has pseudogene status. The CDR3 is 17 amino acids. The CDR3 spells CASSLQLPKEVSGEQYF. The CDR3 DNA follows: TGTGCCAGCAGCTTGCAACTCCCCAAAGAGGTTTCGGGAGAGCAGTACTTC.

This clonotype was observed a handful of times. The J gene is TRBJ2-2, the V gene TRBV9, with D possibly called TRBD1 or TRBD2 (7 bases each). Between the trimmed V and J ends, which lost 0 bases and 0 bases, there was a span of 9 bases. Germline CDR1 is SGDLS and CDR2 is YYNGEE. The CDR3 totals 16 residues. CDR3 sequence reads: CASSVAGGANTGELFF. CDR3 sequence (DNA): TGTGCCAGCAGCGTAGCAGGGGGGGCGAACACCGGGGAGCTGTTTTTT.

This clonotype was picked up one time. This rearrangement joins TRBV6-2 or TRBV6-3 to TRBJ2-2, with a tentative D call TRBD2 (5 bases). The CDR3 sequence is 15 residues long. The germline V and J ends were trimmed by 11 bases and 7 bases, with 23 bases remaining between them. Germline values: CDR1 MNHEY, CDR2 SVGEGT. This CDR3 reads CAARSGASRDGELFF. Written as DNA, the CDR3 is TGTGCCGCCCGGTCTGGCGCGAGCCGGGACGGGGAGCTGTTTTTT.

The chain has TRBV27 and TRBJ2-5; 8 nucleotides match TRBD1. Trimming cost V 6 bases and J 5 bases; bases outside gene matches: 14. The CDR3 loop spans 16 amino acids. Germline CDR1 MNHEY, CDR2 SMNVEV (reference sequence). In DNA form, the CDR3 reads TGTGCCAGCAGCCGCCGGGTGACAGGGGAGTTGGAGACCCAGTACTTC. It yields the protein CASSRRVTGELETQYF.

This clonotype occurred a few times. The CDR3 spells CSAPREGAGTSGFYEQYF. The CDR3 DNA is TGCAGTGCCCCTCGTGAAGGGGCCGGGACTAGCGGGTTCTACGAGCAGTACTTC. The V call is TRBV20-1, the J call TRBJ2-7, with TRBD2 identical over 12 bases. V gave up 6 bases and J gave up 3 bases; unmatched junction bases: 18. Germline values: CDR1 DFQATT, CDR2 SNEGSKA (reference sequence). This CDR3 has 18 amino acids.

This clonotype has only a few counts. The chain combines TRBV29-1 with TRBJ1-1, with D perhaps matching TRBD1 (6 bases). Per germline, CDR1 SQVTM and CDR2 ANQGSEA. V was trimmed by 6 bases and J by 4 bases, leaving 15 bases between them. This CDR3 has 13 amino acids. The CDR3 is CSVQGGAGTEAFF. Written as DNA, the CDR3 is TGCAGCGTGCAAGGGGGGGCTGGCACTGAAGCTTTCTTT.

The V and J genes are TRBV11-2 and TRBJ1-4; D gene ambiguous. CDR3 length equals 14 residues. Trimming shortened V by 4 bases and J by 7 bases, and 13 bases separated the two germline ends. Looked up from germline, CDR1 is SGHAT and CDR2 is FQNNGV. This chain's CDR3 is CASSWEGYGEKLFF. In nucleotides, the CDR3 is TGTGCCAGCAGCTGGGAGGGATACGGTGAAAAACTGTTTTTT.

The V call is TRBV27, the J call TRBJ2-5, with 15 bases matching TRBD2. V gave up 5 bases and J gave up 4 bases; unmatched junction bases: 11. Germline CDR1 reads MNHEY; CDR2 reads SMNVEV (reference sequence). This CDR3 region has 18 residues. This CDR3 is CASSPPGLAGGPTETQYF. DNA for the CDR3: TGTGCCAGCAGTCCACCCGGACTAGCGGGAGGGCCTACAGAGACCCAGTACTTC.